Each of the 31 T cell receptor beta chains below was sequenced from the same sample in a study of blood T cell repertoires in COVID-19. Using immunoSEQ multiplex PCR, the repertoire was profiled, and TCRdb retains in-frame clones only, with some absent. The table has 150,000 to 200,000 clones, 65% to 85% seen once. The sequenced sample was PBMCs or T cells enriched from blood (not recorded which). The origin of the receptors is a man aged 70-80 years who had been exposed to COVID-19.

V and J are TRBV9 and TRBJ2-5; D perhaps matches TRBD1 (7 bases). V dropped 3 bases and J dropped 4 bases, with 25 bases sitting between them. This CDR3 region has 18 residues. Germline loops: CDR1 SGDLS, CDR2 YYNGEE. The CDR3 is CASSGGILRGLQRETQYF. The CDR3 DNA reads as TGTGCCAGCAGCGGCGGGATATTAAGGGGGCTTCAGCGAGAGACCCAGTACTTC.

The V and J genes are TRBV28 and TRBJ2-2; maybe TRBD2 (7 bases). Germline V gives CDR1 MDHEN, CDR2 SYDVKM. The CDR3 spans 17 residues. Deletions cut 5 bases from V and 1 base from J, with 17 bases between. The CDR3 here is CASSKAGASGNTGELFF. The DNA of the CDR3 is TGTGCCAGCAGTAAGGCGGGGGCTAGCGGGAACACCGGGGAGCTGTTTTTT.

The gene calls are TRBV5-1 and TRBJ2-5; D is unresolved. The ends were cut back, 4 bases at V and 2 bases at J, with 12 bases in the middle. The germline CDR1 and CDR2 sequences are SGHRS and YFSETQ. The CDR3 spans 14 residues. The CDR3 is CASSRRLSQETQYF. Written as DNA, the CDR3 is TGCGCCAGCAGCCGCCGACTCAGTCAAGAGACCCAGTACTTC.

This clone came up once. The chain links TRBV14 to TRBJ2-1; 10 bases are shared with TRBD2. Trimming removed 2 bases from V and 2 bases from J; junction bases left unmatched: 0. Germline CDR1 and CDR2: SGHDN and FVKESK. The CDR3 extends over 15 amino acids. Written as DNA, the CDR3 is TGTGCCAGCAGCCAACTAGCGGGGGCCTACAATGAGCAGTTCTTC. As protein: CASSQLAGAYNEQFF.

J is TRBJ1-6 and V is TRBV7-2; D is uncertain. Germline CDR1 and CDR2: SGHTA and FQGNSA. V dropped 6 bases and J dropped 8 bases, with 14 bases sitting between them. The CDR3 totals 14 residues. CDR3 sequence reads: CASRRGTTDSPLHF. DNA of the CDR3: TGTGCCAGCAGGCGAGGCACAACGGATTCACCCCTCCACTTT. Full variable domain (missing parts from reference TRBV7-2 and TRBJ1-6): GAGVSQSPSNKVTEKGKDVELRCDPISGHTALYWYRQSLGQGLEFLIYFQGNSAPDKSGLPSDRFSAERTGGSVSTLTIQRTQQEDSAVYLCASRRGTTDSPLHFGNGTRLTVT.

The chain has TRBV28 and TRBJ1-6; a weak D match, TRBD1 (5 bases). Trimming left V 4 bases short and J 10 bases short, with 23 bases between. Germline-derived CDR1 and CDR2 are MDHEN and SYDVKM. There are 17 residues in the CDR3. The CDR3 DNA reads TGTGCCAGCAGTTCCCAAGAAGGGGCCCGGTCCGGATCACCCCTCCACTTT. Translating gives CASSSQEGARSGSPLHF.

Only one count was recorded for this clone. This chain joins TRBV9 and TRBJ2-7; D not resolved. The V end was cut by 0 bases, the J end by 2 bases, with 9 bases between. Looked up from germline, CDR1 is SGDLS and CDR2 is YYNGEE. The length of the CDR3 is 14 residues. The CDR3 region is CASSVGASPYEQYF. The CDR3 region has the DNA TGTGCCAGCAGCGTAGGAGCCTCCCCCTACGAGCAGTACTTC. The full variable domain, in which reference TRBV9 and TRBJ2-7 provide the parts outside the CDR3, is DSGVTQTPKHLITATGQRVTLRCSPRSGDLSVYWYQQSLDQGLQFLIQYYNGEERAKGNILERFSAQQFPDLHSELNLSSLELGDSALYFCASSVGASPYEQYFGPGTRLTVT.

The rearrangement joins TRBV19 to TRBJ1-1; 8 nucleotides agree with TRBD1. This CDR3 spans 16 amino acids. V was clipped by 5 bases and J by 1 base; unmatched bases: 9. CDR1 LNHDA and CDR2 SQIVND come from the germline V gene (reference sequence). The CDR3 region is CASSFFGTGRNTEAFF. CDR3 sequence (DNA): TGTGCCAGTAGTTTCTTCGGGACAGGCAGGAACACTGAAGCTTTCTTT.

The CDR3 DNA sequence: TGTGCCAGCAGCTTGCAGGGGGCGCCCGGCTACACCTTC. This gives the protein CASSLQGAPGYTF. The chain couples TRBV5-4 to TRBJ1-2; TRBD1 aligns across 8 bases. The J segment lost 8 bases and the V segment lost 1 base, leaving 4 bases of the junction unmatched. The CDR3 is 13 residues long. Per the germline V gene, CDR1 is SGHNT and CDR2 is YYREEE (reference sequence). The full variable domain, with the rest looked up from reference TRBV5-4 and TRBJ1-2, is ETGVTQSPTHLIKTRGQQVTLRCSSQSGHNTVSWYQQALGQGPQFIFQYYREEENGRGNFPPRFSGLQFPNYSSELNVNALELDDSALYLCASSLQGAPGYTFGSGTRLTVV.

This clone was picked up a small number of times. The chain employs TRBV6-6 and TRBJ1-6, with D possibly TRBD1 on 5 matching bases. Trimming pared 7 bases from V and 9 bases from J, leaving 13 bases between. This CDR3 spans 13 amino acids. Germline V CDR1 and CDR2: MNHNY, SVGAGI (reference sequence). The CDR3 reads CASTSRGISPLHF. The CDR3 nucleotides read TGTGCCAGCACCTCTAGGGGAATTTCACCCCTCCACTTT.

V and J are TRBV20-1 and TRBJ2-7; no reliable D call. The CDR3 is 11 residues long. Per germline, CDR1 DFQATT and CDR2 SNEGSKA (reference sequence). Trimming removed 6 bases from V and 2 bases from J, with 8 bases in between. The CDR3 loop reads CSATYAYEQYF. Here the CDR3 DNA reads TGCAGTGCCACTTATGCCTACGAGCAGTACTTC.

The CDR3 loop reads CASSRSPGQGARRDLDNYGYTF. The CDR3 DNA reads TGTGCCAGTAGTAGGAGCCCGGGACAGGGGGCGCGTAGGGATCTCGATAACTATGGCTACACCTTC. The gene calls are TRBV19 and TRBJ1-2; 12 bases map to TRBD1. The CDR3 has 22 amino acids. The germline V gene has CDR1 LNHDA and CDR2 SQIVND (reference sequence). Unmatched junction bases numbered 22, after V lost 4 bases and J lost 1 base.

The genes are TRBV18 and TRBJ2-2, with no clear D. The CDR3 is made up of 12 amino acids. V shed 6 bases and J shed 3 bases, with 5 bases lying between them. Germline CDR1 reads KGHSH; CDR2 reads LQKENI. CDR3 in DNA: TGTGCCAGCTCTCTGTACACCGGGGAGCTGTTTTTT. Protein sequence: CASSLYTGELFF.

The V and J genes are TRBV11-2 and TRBJ2-3; no reliable D call. The V end was cut by 1 base, the J end by 5 bases, with 4 bases between. Per germline, CDR1 SGHAT and CDR2 FQNNGV. The CDR3 has 12 residues. Here the CDR3 reads CASSLGRDTQYF. The CDR3 DNA sequence: TGTGCCAGCAGCTTAGGTCGAGATACGCAGTATTTT.

This chain links TRBV5-1 with TRBJ1-1, with 7 bases that match TRBD1. The CDR3 is made up of 12 amino acids. Unmatched junction bases numbered 2, after V lost 3 bases and J lost 6 bases. Germline CDR1 and CDR2: SGHRS and YFSETQ. The chain's CDR3 is CASSSQGAEAFF. The DNA of the CDR3 is TGCGCCAGCAGCTCCCAGGGGGCTGAAGCTTTCTTT. Looking up the rest from reference TRBV5-1 and TRBJ1-1 gives the full variable domain: KAGVTQTPRYLIKTRGQQVTLSCSPISGHRSVSWYQQTPGQGLQFLFEYFSETQRNKGNFPGRFSGRQFSNSRSEMNVSTLELGDSALYLCASSSQGAEAFFGQGTRLTVV.

The rearrangement uses TRBV2 and TRBJ1-5; 9 nucleotides line up with TRBD1. Trimming cost V 1 base and J 6 bases; bases outside gene matches: 1. This CDR3 comprises 14 residues. Per the germline V gene, CDR1 is SNHLY and CDR2 is FYNNEI. The DNA of the CDR3 is TGTGCCAGCAGTGAAGGACAGGGGGGTCAGCCCCAGCATTTT. Translation: CASSEGQGGQPQHF.

The chain is built from TRBV7-9 and TRBJ2-1, with 10 bases aligning to TRBD1. The CDR3 sequence is 15 residues long. Germline CDR1 reads SEHNR; CDR2 reads FQNEAQ (reference sequence). The V and J ends lost 4 bases and 3 bases, in that order; junction bases with no gene match: 3. CDR3 sequence (DNA): TGTGCCAGCAGCTATTGGGACAGGGGCTACAATGAGCAGTTCTTC. It yields the protein CASSYWDRGYNEQFF.

This clone was counted a single time. The chain links TRBV24-1 to TRBJ2-7, with D tentatively TRBD1 (5 bases). Germline V gives CDR1 KGHDR, CDR2 SFDVKD. Trimming stripped 3 bases from V and 6 bases from J, with 17 bases between. The CDR3 has 15 amino acids. CDR3 region: CATSDTPAPGPEQYF. CDR3 in DNA: TGTGCCACCAGTGATACGCCGGCCCCAGGGCCCGAGCAGTACTTC.

The CDR3 DNA follows: TGCGCCAGCAGTGCGGGACTCCGGGGCAACGAGCAGTACTTC. Its translation is CASSAGLRGNEQYF. This chain connects TRBV10-1 to TRBJ2-7, with D possibly being TRBD2 (6 bases). Trimming took off 4 bases at V and 5 bases at J, with 15 bases between the two ends. This CDR3 comprises 14 residues. CDR1 and CDR2 from the germline V gene are WNHNN and SYGVQD (reference sequence).

This clone was counted a few times. The chain employs TRBV9 and TRBJ2-1, with a weak D call TRBD2 (6 bases). The CDR3 is 16 amino acids. Trimming pared 3 bases from V and 3 bases from J, leaving 16 bases between. Germline V lookup: CDR1 SGDLS, CDR2 YYNGEE. Here the CDR3 reads CASSDIIAANYNEQFF. CDR3 in DNA: TGTGCCAGCAGCGATATTATAGCGGCAAACTACAATGAGCAGTTCTTC.

The chain is built from TRBV27 and TRBJ2-1, with 11 positions matching TRBD1. From germline, CDR1 is MNHEY and CDR2 SMNVEV (reference sequence). CDR3 length: 15 residues. V shed 2 bases and J 5 bases; nucleotides not matched to a gene: 2. The CDR3 coding sequence is TGTGCCAGCAGTTTAGGGACAGGGGGGAACAATGAGCAGTTCTTC. This gives the protein CASSLGTGGNNEQFF.

The V and J genes are TRBV5-1 and TRBJ1-2, with no clear D. Per germline, CDR1 SGHRS and CDR2 YFSETQ. The V end was cut by 0 bases, the J end by 5 bases, with 17 bases between. The CDR3 is 16 amino acids. This CDR3 reads CASSLAPSGSLYGYTF. The CDR3, as DNA: TGCGCCAGCAGCTTGGCCCCTTCGGGGTCTCTTTATGGCTACACCTTC.

This chain links TRBV5-4 with TRBJ2-2, with D possibly matching TRBD1 (6 bases). The CDR3 totals 16 residues. Looked up from germline, CDR1 is SGHNT and CDR2 is YYREEE (reference sequence). V was shortened by 0 bases and J by 4 bases, with 13 bases between the two germline ends. The chain's CDR3 is CASSLGQGRGTGELFF. CDR3 DNA: TGTGCCAGCAGCTTGGGGCAGGGGCGAGGCACCGGGGAGCTGTTTTTT. The entire variable domain, with the rest obtained from reference TRBV5-4 and TRBJ2-2, is as follows: ETGVTQSPTHLIKTRGQQVTLRCSSQSGHNTVSWYQQALGQGPQFIFQYYREEENGRGNFPPRFSGLQFPNYSSELNVNALELDDSALYLCASSLGQGRGTGELFFGEGSRLTVL.

This chain links TRBV28 with TRBJ1-5; 9 bases align to TRBD1. J lost 10 bases, V lost 4 bases, and 8 bases had no gene match. The length of the CDR3 is 14 residues. CDR1 is MDHEN and CDR2 is SYDVKM in the germline V gene. In DNA, the CDR3 is TGTGCCAGCAGTTCAGGACAGGGGAAGGGACCCCAGCATTTT. It translates to CASSSGQGKGPQHF.

This clone was seen a single time. The genes are TRBV19 and TRBJ1-2; 8 bases fit TRBD1. Germline assignment: CDR1 LNHDA and CDR2 SQIVND (reference sequence). The J segment lost 2 bases and the V segment lost 9 bases, leaving 8 bases of the junction unmatched. The CDR3 totals 14 residues. The CDR3, as DNA: TGTGCCAGCACTCGCGGACAGGGAAACTATGGCTACACCTTC. It is translated as CASTRGQGNYGYTF.

This clone appeared once. The gene calls are TRBV28 and TRBJ1-5; TRBD1 aligns across 7 bases. The V gene end was trimmed by 6 bases and the J gene end by 6 bases; junction bases not matched to a gene: 8. The V gene's germline CDR1 is MDHEN and CDR2 SYDVKM. The CDR3 consists of 14 residues. The CDR3 DNA follows: TGTGCCAGCAGCGAGACAGGGTTGGGTCAGCCCCAGCATTTT. Translated, it gives CASSETGLGQPQHF.

The CDR3 DNA follows: TGTGCCACCAGTGACCCCCGACTAGCGGGGATCTACAATGAGCAGTTCTTC. Protein: CATSDPRLAGIYNEQFF. This sequence joins TRBV24-1 and TRBJ2-1; TRBD2 aligns across 11 bases. Germline loops: CDR1 KGHDR, CDR2 SFDVKD. This CDR3 comprises 17 residues. V lost 4 bases to trimming and J lost 3 bases; unmatched junction nucleotides: 7.

The V and J genes are TRBV29-1 and TRBJ2-7; TRBD1 matches 8 bases. The CDR3 sequence is 13 residues long. Trimming removed 6 bases from V and 7 bases from J; junction bases left unmatched: 11. Germline-derived CDR1 and CDR2 are SQVTM and ANQGSEA. This chain's CDR3 is CSVRTGTGGEQYF. CDR3 coding DNA: TGCAGCGTCAGGACCGGGACAGGCGGTGAGCAGTACTTC.

The chain carries TRBV30 and TRBJ2-1, with 10 positions matching TRBD2. The CDR3 spans 14 residues. V shed 5 bases, J shed 2 bases, and the junction held 3 bases outside the gene matches. Germline assignment: CDR1 GTSNPN and CDR2 SVGIG (reference sequence). In nucleotides, the CDR3 is TGTGCCTGGGAGCGGGGGGGTACCTACAATGAGCAGTTCTTC. Its translation is CAWERGGTYNEQFF.

This clone was detected once. This rearrangement joins TRBV18 to TRBJ1-5; 9 positions match TRBD1. CDR1 and CDR2 from the germline V gene are KGHSH and LQKENI. Losses at the gene ends were 6 bases for V and 2 bases for J; bases not matched to a gene: 8. CDR3 length: 16 amino acids. The CDR3 coding sequence is TGTGCCAGCTCCTCCGACAGGGGGGGAGGCAATCAGCCCCAGCATTTT. As protein: CASSSDRGGGNQPQHF.

The chain combines TRBV4-1 with TRBJ1-5, with a weak D call TRBD1 (5 bases). Trimming removed 0 bases from V and 2 bases from J, with 11 bases in between. The CDR3 spans 16 residues. Germline CDR1 and CDR2: MGHRA and YSYEKL. The CDR3 DNA reads as TGCGCCAGCAGCCAAGAACCCAGGGAGGGCAATCAGCCCCAGCATTTT. The encoded protein is CASSQEPREGNQPQHF.